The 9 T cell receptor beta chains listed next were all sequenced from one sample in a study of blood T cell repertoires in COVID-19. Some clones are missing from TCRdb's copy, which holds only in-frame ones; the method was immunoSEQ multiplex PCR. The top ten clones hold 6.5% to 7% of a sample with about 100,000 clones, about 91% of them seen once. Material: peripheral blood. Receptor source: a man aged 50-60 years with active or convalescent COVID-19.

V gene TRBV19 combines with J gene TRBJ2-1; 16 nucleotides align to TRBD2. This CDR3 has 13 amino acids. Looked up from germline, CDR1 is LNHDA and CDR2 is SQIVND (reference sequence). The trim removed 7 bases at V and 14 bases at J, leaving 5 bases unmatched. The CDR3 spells CASKGLAGGPEFF. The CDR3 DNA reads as TGTGCCAGTAAGGGACTAGCGGGAGGGCCTGAGTTCTTC.

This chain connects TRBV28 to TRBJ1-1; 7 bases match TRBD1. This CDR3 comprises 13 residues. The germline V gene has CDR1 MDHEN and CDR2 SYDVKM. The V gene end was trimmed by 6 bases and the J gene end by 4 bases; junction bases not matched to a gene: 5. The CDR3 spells CASRIGGVTEAFF. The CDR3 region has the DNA TGTGCCAGCAGGATAGGGGGCGTCACTGAAGCTTTCTTT.

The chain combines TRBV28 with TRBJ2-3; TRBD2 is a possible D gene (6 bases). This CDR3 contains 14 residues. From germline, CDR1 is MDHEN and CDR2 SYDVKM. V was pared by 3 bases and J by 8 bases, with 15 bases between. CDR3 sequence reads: CASSFFAAGSTQYF. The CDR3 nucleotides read TGTGCCAGCAGTTTTTTCGCGGCCGGGAGTACGCAGTATTTT.

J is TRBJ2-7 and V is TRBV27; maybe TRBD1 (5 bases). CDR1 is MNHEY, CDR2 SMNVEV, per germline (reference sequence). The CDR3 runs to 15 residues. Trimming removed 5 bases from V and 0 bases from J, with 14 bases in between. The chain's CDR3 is CASSPRTSASYEQYF. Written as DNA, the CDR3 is TGTGCCAGCAGTCCCCGGACATCCGCCTCCTACGAGCAGTACTTC.

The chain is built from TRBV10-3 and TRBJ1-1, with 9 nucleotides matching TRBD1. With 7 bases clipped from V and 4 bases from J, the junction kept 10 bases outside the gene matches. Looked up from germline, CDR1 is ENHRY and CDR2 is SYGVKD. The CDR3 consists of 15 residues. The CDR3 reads CAITGTGKRGTEAFF. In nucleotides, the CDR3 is TGTGCCATCACCGGGACAGGGAAGAGGGGCACTGAAGCTTTCTTT.

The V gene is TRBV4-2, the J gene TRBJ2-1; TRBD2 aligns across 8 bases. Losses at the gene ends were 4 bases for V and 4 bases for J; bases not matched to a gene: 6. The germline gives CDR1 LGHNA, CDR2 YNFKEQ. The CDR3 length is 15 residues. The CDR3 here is CASSPGLADYNEQFF. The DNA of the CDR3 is TGTGCCAGCAGCCCCGGACTAGCAGATTACAATGAGCAGTTCTTC.

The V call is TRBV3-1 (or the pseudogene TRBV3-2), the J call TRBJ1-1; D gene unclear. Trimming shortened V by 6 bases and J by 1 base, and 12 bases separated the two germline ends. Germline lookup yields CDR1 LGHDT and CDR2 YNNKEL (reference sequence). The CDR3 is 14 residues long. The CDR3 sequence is CASSPGLGNTEAFF. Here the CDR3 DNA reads TGTGCCAGCAGTCCGGGGTTAGGGAACACTGAAGCTTTCTTT.

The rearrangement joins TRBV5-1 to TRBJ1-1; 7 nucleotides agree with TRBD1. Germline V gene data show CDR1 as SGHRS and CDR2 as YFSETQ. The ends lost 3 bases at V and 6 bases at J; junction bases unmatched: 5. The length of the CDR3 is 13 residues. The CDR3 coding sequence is TGCGCCAGCAGCTCCGACAGGGTCTCTGAAGCTTTCTTT. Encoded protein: CASSSDRVSEAFF.

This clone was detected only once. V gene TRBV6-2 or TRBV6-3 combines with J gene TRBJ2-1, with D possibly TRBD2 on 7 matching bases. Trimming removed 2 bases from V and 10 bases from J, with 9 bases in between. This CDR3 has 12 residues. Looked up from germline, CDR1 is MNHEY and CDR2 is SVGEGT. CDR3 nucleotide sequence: TGTGCCAGCAGTTACAGGGGGGGAGAGCAGTTCTTC. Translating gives CASSYRGGEQFF.